This is a list of T cell receptor beta chains from one sample in a study of blood T cell repertoires in COVID-19. This table comes from immunoSEQ multiplex PCR, and its TCRdb copy is limited to in-frame clones, with some not included. The sample has about 88,000 clones; about 70% are singletons. Sequenced material: peripheral blood. The source is an older woman in a cohort sampled during active or convalescent COVID-19. CDR3s include the opening cysteine and the closing phenylalanine or tryptophan. Each record gives: V gene, clone size, J gene, D gene, CDR3 DNA, CDR3 protein. The D gene is left open where the match is weak. Not all rows give a size; the values are once, few, many and, for expanded clones, a class.

>TRBV30|.|TRBJ2-7|.
TGTGCCTGGAAGAGGGTCAGGCAGGCCAACTCCTACGAGCAGTACTTC
CAWKRVRQANSYEQYF
>TRBV5-8|.|TRBJ2-5|TRBD2
TGTGCCAGCAGCTTGGTGGGTTCTAGCGGGGGACAAGAGACCCAGTACTTC
CASSLVGSSGGQETQYF
>TRBV18|.|TRBJ1-1|TRBD1
TGTGCCAGCTCACCACAGGGGACAGGGAGGGACACTGAAGCTTTCTTT
CASSPQGTGRDTEAFF
>TRBV27|.|TRBJ2-7|.
TGTGCCAGCAGTTTATCCGGGGGGCGGCGGGAGCAGTACTTC
CASSLSGGRREQYF
>TRBV6-6|few|TRBJ1-6|TRBD1
TGTGCCAGCAGCACTCACAGGGGATCACCCCTCCACTTT
CASSTHRGSPLHF
>TRBV30|few|TRBJ1-1|TRBD1
TGTGCCTGGAGTGAGGGACAGTTGAACACTGAAGCTTTCTTT
CAWSEGQLNTEAFF
>TRBV7-9|many|TRBJ1-1|.
TGTGCCAGCAGCTTAGGCTTCCGGGAATCTGAAGCTTTCTTT
CASSLGFRESEAFF
>TRBV18|.|TRBJ1-6|.
TGTGCCAGCTCACCAAGCACCCAACCCTATAATTCACCCCTCCACTTT
CASSPSTQPYNSPLHF
>TRBV5-1|.|TRBJ2-7|TRBD1
TGCGCCAGCAGCCCGGGACAGGGTGAGGAGCAGTACTTC
CASSPGQGEEQYF
>TRBV29-1|.|TRBJ2-3|TRBD1
TGCAGCGCCAAGGACAGGGGGCGGGGTACGCAGTATTTT
CSAKDRGRGTQYF
>TRBV4-2|few|TRBJ2-3|TRBD2
TGTGCCAGCAGCGCGGGGGGCACAGATACGCAGTATTTT
CASSAGGTDTQYF
>TRBV9|once|TRBJ1-2|.
TGTGCCAGCAGCGCCCCCCCGGGGGGGCACCTGGGGTATGGCTACACCTTC
CASSAPPGGHLGYGYTF
>TRBV5-1|.|TRBJ2-1|.
TGCGCCAGCAGCTTGGGAGGCCGCGATGAGCAGTTCTTC
CASSLGGRDEQFF
>TRBV5-1|.|TRBJ2-5|TRBD2
TGCGCCAGCAGCACCACACTAGCGGGGGGTCCGGAGACCCAGTACTTC
CASSTTLAGGPETQYF
>TRBV2|.|TRBJ2-1|.
TGTGCCAGCGACAGCCCCTACAATGAGCAGTTCTTC
CASDSPYNEQFF
>TRBV5-5|.|TRBJ2-7|TRBD2
TGTGCCAGCAGTTTAGCGGGGGGGCGCCACGAGCAGTACTTC
CASSLAGGRHEQYF
>TRBV6-5|.|TRBJ1-5|.
TGTGCCAGCAGTCCGTTCGGTTATAGCAATCAGCCCCAGCATTTT
CASSPFGYSNQPQHF